Listed below are T cell receptor beta chains from one sample, sequenced in a study of blood T cell repertoires in COVID-19. Sequencing used immunoSEQ multiplex PCR; TCRdb keeps in-frame clones, though not all of them. The sample holds 150,000 to 200,000 clones; approximately 86% are singletons and the top ten take about 2.3%. Sequences were obtained from PBMCs or T cells enriched from blood (not recorded which). The receptors were sampled from a woman aged 30 to 39 who had recovered from COVID-19. Both conserved end residues are trimmed from each CDR3.

V gene: TRBV12-5
J gene: TRBJ2-7
CDR3 protein: ASGLGAGGKYEQY

V gene: TRBV5-1
J gene: TRBJ1-1
CDR3 protein: ASSRTGNTEAF

V gene: TRBV6-2/TRBV6-3
J gene: TRBJ1-5
CDR3 protein: ASSYPTAQH

V gene: TRBV7-8
J gene: TRBJ1-1
CDR3 protein: ASRNAPGTEAF

V gene: TRBV6-5
J gene: TRBJ1-1
CDR3 protein: ASRGIPGTEAF

V gene: TRBV7-8
J gene: TRBJ1-5
CDR3 protein: ASSFGGSQPQH

V gene: TRBV4-1
J gene: TRBJ2-6
CDR3 protein: ASSQEGEWANVLT

V gene: TRBV7-9
J gene: TRBJ1-2
CDR3 protein: ASSETGGGNGYT

V gene: TRBV3-1/TRBV3-2
J gene: TRBJ1-5
CDR3 protein: ASSQGASYSNQPQH

V gene: TRBV7-8
J gene: TRBJ2-1
CDR3 protein: ASSLLSGLGSPNEQF

V gene: TRBV7-9
J gene: TRBJ2-3
CDR3 protein: ASSILDRAGADTQY

V gene: TRBV7-9
J gene: TRBJ1-2
CDR3 protein: ASSRRGQDYGYT

V gene: TRBV30
J gene: TRBJ1-2
CDR3 protein: AWGPTGRGYT

V gene: TRBV7-8
J gene: TRBJ1-4
CDR3 protein: ASSRGRGSQLF

V gene: TRBV14
J gene: TRBJ2-2
CDR3 protein: ASSPRVDRGGTGELF